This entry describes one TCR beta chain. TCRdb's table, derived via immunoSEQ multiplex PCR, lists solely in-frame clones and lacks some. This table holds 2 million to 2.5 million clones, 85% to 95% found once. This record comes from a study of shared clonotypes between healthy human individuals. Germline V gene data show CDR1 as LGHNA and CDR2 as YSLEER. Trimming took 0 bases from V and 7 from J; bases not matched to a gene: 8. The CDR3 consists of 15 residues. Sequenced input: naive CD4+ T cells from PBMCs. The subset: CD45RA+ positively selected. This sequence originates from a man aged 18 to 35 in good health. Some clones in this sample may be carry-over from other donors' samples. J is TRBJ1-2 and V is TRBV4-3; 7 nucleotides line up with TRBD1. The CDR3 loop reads CASSQEWRGQGGYTF. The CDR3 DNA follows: TGCGCCAGCAGCCAAGAGTGGAGGGGGCAAGGTGGCTACACCTTC.